This T cell receptor beta chain derives from a study of blood T cell repertoires in COVID-19. Generated by immunoSEQ multiplex PCR, the TCRdb table keeps only in-frame clones and is missing some. The sample holds 70,000 to 95,000 clones, 85% seen once. CDR1 and CDR2 from the germline V gene are WNHNN and SYGVQD (reference sequence). V was pared by 5 bases and J by 7 bases, with 5 bases of the junction left unmatched. The CDR3 totals 14 residues. Sequenced input: peripheral blood. The chain couples TRBV10-1 to TRBJ1-4; 9 bases are a match to TRBD1. The clonotype comes from a woman between 70 and 85 years old with active or convalescent COVID-19. CDR3: CASSRTGESEKLFF. The CDR3 coding sequence is TGCGCCAGCAGTAGGACAGGGGAGAGTGAAAAACTGTTTTTT.